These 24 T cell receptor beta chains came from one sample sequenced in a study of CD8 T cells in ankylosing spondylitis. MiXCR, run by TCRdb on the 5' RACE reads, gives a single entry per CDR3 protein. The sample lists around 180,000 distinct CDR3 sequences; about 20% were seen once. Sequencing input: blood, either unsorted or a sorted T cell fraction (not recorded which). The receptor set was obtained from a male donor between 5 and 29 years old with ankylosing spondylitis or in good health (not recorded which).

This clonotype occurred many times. The CDR3 sequence is CASSEVLNTGELFF. CDR3 nucleotide sequence: TGTGCCAGCAGTGAAGTTTTGAACACCGGGGAGCTGTTTTTT. The gene calls are TRBV6-1 and TRBJ2-2; D gene ambiguous. V was pared by 1 base and J by 1 base, with 4 bases between. From germline, CDR1 is MNHNS and CDR2 SASEGT. The CDR3 is 14 residues long.

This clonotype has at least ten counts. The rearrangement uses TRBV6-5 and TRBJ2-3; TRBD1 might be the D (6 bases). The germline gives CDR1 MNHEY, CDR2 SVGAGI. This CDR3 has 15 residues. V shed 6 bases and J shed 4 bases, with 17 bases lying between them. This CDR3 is CASSLQGLMADTQYF. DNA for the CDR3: TGTGCCAGCAGCCTCCAGGGGCTTATGGCAGATACGCAGTATTTT.

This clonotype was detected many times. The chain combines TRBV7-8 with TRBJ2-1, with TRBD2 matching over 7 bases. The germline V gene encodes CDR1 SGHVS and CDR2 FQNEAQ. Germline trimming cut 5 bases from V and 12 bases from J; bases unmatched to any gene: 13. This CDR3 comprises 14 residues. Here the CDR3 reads CASSPGTINVGQFF. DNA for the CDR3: TGTGCCAGCAGCCCAGGGACTATCAATGTGGGGCAGTTCTTC.

The CDR3: CSVAGTGVTDTQYF. CDR3 DNA sequence: TGCAGCGTCGCCGGGACAGGGGTCACAGATACGCAGTATTTT. The V and J genes are TRBV29-1 and TRBJ2-3; 10 nucleotides line up with TRBD1. J lost 2 bases, V lost 6 bases, and 5 bases had no gene match. In germline, CDR1 is SQVTM, CDR2 ANQGSEA. This CDR3 has 14 residues.

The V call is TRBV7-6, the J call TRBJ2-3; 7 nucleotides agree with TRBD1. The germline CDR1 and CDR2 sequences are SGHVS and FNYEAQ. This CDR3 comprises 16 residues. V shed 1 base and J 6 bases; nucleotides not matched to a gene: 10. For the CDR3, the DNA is TGTGCCAGCAGCTTAGTCGACAGGGTGGTTGAGGATACGCAGTATTTT. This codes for CASSLVDRVVEDTQYF.

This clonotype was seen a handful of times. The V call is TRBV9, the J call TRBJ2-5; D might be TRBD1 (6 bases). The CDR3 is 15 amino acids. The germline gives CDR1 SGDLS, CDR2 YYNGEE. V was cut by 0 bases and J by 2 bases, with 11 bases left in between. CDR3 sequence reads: CASSVDGQLQETQYF. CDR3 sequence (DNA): TGTGCCAGCAGCGTAGATGGACAGCTTCAAGAGACCCAGTACTTC.

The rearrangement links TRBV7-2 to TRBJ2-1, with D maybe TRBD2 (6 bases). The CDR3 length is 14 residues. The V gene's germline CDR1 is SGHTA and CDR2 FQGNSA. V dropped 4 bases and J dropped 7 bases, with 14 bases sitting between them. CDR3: CASSSIAVLNEQFF. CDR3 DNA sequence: TGTGCCAGCAGCTCAATAGCGGTCCTGAATGAGCAGTTCTTC.

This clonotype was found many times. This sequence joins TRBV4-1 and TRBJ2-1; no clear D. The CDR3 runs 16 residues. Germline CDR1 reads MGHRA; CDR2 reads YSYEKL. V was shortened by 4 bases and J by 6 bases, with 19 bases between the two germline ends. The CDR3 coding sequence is TGCGCCAGCAGCCCGCTCGGGCAGGCCTCGAGCAATGAGCAGTTCTTC. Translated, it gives CASSPLGQASSNEQFF.

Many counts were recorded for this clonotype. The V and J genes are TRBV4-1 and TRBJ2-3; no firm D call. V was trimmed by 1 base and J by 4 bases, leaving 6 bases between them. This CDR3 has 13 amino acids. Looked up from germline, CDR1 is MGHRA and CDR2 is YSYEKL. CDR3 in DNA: TGCGCCAGCAGCCAAGTTGCGCCAGATACGCAGTATTTT. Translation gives CASSQVAPDTQYF.

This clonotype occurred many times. The CDR3 DNA is TGTGCCAGCAGTTCTGGGGGACTAGCGGAAAATGAGCAGTTCTTC. Protein: CASSSGGLAENEQFF. The J gene is TRBJ2-1, the V gene TRBV6-5; 11 nucleotides agree with TRBD2. After removal of 4 bases from V and 7 bases from J, the junction contained 6 bases not matched to a gene. CDR1 and CDR2 from the germline V gene are MNHEY and SVGAGI. The CDR3 has 15 amino acids.

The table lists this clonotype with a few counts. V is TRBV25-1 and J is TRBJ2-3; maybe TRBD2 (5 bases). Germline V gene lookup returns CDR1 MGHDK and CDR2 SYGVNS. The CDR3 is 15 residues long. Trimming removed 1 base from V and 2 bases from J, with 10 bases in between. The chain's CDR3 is CASSESGSHTDTQYF. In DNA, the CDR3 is TGTGCCAGCAGTGAATCTGGGAGTCACACAGATACGCAGTATTTT.

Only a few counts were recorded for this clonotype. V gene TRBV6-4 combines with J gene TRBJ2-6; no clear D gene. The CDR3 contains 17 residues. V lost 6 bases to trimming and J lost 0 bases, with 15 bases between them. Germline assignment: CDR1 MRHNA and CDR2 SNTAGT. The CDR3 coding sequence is TGTGCCAGCAGCCCAGTGGGCAGGAGCTCTGGGGCCAACGTCCTGACTTTC. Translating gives CASSPVGRSSGANVLTF.

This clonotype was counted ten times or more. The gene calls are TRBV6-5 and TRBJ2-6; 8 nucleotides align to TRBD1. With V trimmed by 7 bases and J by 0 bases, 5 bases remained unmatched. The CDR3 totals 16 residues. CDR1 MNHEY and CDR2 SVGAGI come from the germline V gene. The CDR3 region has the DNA TGTGCCAGCACCCGGACAGGGACCTCTGGGGCCAACGTCCTGACTTTC. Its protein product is CASTRTGTSGANVLTF.

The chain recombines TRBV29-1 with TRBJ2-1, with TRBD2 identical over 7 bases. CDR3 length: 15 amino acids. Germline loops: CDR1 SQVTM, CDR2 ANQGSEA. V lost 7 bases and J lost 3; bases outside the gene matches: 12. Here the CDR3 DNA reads TGCAGCGCTTTGTTTGCGGGAGTCTTCTACAATGAGCAGTTCTTC. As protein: CSALFAGVFYNEQFF.

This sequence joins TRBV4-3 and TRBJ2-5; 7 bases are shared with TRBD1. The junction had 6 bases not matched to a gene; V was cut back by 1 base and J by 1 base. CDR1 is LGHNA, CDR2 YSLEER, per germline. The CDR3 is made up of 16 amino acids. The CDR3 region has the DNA TGCGCCAGCAGCCAAGGACGACGGGACAGCCAAGAGACCCAGTACTTC. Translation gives CASSQGRRDSQETQYF.

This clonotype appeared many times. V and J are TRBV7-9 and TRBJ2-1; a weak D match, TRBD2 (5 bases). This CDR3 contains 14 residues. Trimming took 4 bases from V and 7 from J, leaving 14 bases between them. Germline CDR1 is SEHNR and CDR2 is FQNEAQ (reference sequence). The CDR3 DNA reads TGTGCCAGCAGCTGGGCCCGGGATCCTAATGAGCAGTTCTTC. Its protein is CASSWARDPNEQFF.

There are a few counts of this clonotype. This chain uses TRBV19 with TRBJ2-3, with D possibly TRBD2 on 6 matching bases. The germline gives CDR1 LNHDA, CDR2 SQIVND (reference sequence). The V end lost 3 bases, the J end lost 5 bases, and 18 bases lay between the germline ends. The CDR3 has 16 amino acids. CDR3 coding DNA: TGTGCCAGTAGTATCGGATCCGGGACCGGGGGAGATACGCAGTATTTT. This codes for CASSIGSGTGGDTQYF.

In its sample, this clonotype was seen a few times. CDR3: CATSVVTSGSGPDTQYF. As DNA, the CDR3 is TGTGCCACCAGCGTCGTTACCAGCGGGAGCGGACCAGATACGCAGTATTTT. This rearrangement joins TRBV15 to TRBJ2-3, with 8 bases aligning to TRBD2. V shed 5 bases, J shed 4 bases, and the junction held 14 bases outside the gene matches. The germline V gene has CDR1 LNHNV and CDR2 YYDKDF (reference sequence). The CDR3 length is 17 residues.

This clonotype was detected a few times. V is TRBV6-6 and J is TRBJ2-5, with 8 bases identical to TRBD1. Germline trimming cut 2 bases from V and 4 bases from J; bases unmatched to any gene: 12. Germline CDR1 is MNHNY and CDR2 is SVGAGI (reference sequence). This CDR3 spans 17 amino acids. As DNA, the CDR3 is TGTGCCAGCAGTTACCAGACAGGGGTTAGTTCAGCAGAGACCCAGTACTTC. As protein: CASSYQTGVSSAETQYF.

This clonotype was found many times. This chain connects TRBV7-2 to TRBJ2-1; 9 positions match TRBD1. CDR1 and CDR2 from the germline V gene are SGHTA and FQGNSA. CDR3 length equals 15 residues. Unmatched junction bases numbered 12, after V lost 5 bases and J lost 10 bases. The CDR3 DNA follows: TGTGCCAGCAGCCCACTGACAGGGGGATCGACCGAGCAGTTCTTC. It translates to CASSPLTGGSTEQFF.

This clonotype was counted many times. CDR3 sequence: CASSSLRGTEQFF. CDR3 DNA sequence: TGTGCCAGCAGCTCCCTGCGGGGTACTGAGCAGTTCTTC. The chain recombines TRBV7-8 with TRBJ2-1; D may be TRBD2 (6 bases). The CDR3 totals 13 residues. Trimming left V 4 bases short and J 9 bases short, with 13 bases between. The V gene's germline CDR1 is SGHVS and CDR2 FQNEAQ.

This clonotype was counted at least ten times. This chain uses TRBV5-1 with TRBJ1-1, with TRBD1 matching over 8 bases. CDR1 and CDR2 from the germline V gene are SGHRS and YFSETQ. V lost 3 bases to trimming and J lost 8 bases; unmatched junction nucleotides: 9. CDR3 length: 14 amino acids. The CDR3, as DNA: TGCGCCAGCAGCTCCGGACAGGGCCAGTCAGAAGCTTTCTTT. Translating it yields CASSSGQGQSEAFF. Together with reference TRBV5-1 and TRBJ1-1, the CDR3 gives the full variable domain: KAGVTQTPRYLIKTRGQQVTLSCSPISGHRSVSWYQQTPGQGLQFLFEYFSETQRNKGNFPGRFSGRQFSNSRSEMNVSTLELGDSALYLCASSSGQGQSEAFFGQGTRLTVV.

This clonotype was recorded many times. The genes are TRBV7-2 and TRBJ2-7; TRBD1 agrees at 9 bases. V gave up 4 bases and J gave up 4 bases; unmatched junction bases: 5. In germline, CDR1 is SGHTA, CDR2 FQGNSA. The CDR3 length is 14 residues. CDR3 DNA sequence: TGTGCCAGCAGCTCGTACAGGGGGCGGTACGAGCAGTACTTC. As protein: CASSSYRGRYEQYF.

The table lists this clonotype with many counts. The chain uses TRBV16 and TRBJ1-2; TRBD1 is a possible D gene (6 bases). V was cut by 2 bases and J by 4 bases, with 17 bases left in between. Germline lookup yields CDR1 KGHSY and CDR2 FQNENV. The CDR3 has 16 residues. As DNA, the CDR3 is TGTGCCAGCAGCCAAATACAAGTGACAGGCTTCTATGGCTACACCTTC. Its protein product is CASSQIQVTGFYGYTF. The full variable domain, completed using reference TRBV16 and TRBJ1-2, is GEEVAQTPKHLVRGEGQKAKLYCAPIKGHSYVFWYQQVLKNEFKFLISFQNENVFDETGMPKERFSAKCLPNSPCSLEIQATKLEDSAVYFCASSQIQVTGFYGYTFGSGTRLTVV.